Listed here are 12 T cell receptor beta chains from one sample, sequenced in a study of sequential checkpoint blockade in melanoma. Treatment of the sample: randomized to nivolumab then ipilimumab (arm A) or the reverse (arm B). Sequenced by immunoSEQ multiplex PCR; TCRdb stores in-frame clones only, minus some. The sample yields roughly 12,000 clones, 60% to 80% seen once. Material: CD8+ T cells sorted from blood (inferred from file names), obtained from a patient given nivolumab and ipilimumab in sequence. The receptors stem from a human donor with melanoma.

This CDR3 reads CASSLGGSATNEKLFF. CDR3 DNA sequence: TGTGCCAGCAGCTTAGGCGGATCTGCAACTAATGAAAAACTGTTTTTT. V gene TRBV7-9 combines with J gene TRBJ1-4; D gene unclear. The CDR3 consists of 16 residues. Germline V CDR1 and CDR2: SEHNR, FQNEAQ (reference sequence). Trimming shortened V by 1 base and J by 0 bases, and 9 bases separated the two germline ends.

This chain joins TRBV4-3 and TRBJ1-6; 7 nucleotides agree with TRBD1. With 0 bases clipped from V and 7 bases from J, the junction kept 3 bases outside the gene matches. The CDR3 sequence is 15 residues long. The germline CDR1 and CDR2 sequences are LGHNA and YSLEER. Written as DNA, the CDR3 is TGCGCCAGCAGCCAAGATTTGGACAGGAATTCACCCCTCCACTTT. Translation: CASSQDLDRNSPLHF.

The chain couples TRBV2 to TRBJ2-7; tentative D call: TRBD1 (6 bases). Deletions cut 5 bases from V and 3 bases from J, with 11 bases between. Germline assignment: CDR1 SNHLY and CDR2 FYNNEI. This CDR3 is built from 13 residues. The CDR3: CASSQDSNYEQYF. The CDR3 nucleotides read TGTGCCAGCAGTCAGGACAGTAACTACGAGCAGTACTTC. The full variable domain, completed using reference TRBV2 and TRBJ2-7, is EPEVTQTPSHQVTQMGQEVILRCVPISNHLYFYWYRQILGQKVEFLVSFYNNEISEKSEIFDDQFSVERPDGSNFTLKIRSTKLEDSAMYFCASSQDSNYEQYFGPGTRLTVT.

The rearrangement uses TRBV18 and TRBJ2-7; D ambiguous. V was pared by 0 bases and J by 6 bases, with 15 bases between. CDR1 is KGHSH, CDR2 LQKENI, per germline. The CDR3 sequence is 15 residues long. The CDR3 region is CASSPPVAGVSEQYF. CDR3 nucleotide sequence: TGTGCCAGCTCACCACCGGTGGCAGGCGTCTCCGAGCAGTACTTC.

This clone was detected a few times. The chain has TRBV9 and TRBJ2-2, with D maybe TRBD2 (5 bases). Germline values: CDR1 SGDLS, CDR2 YYNGEE. The ends were cut back, 2 bases at V and 8 bases at J, with 7 bases in the middle. This CDR3 region has 12 residues. The CDR3: CASSVEAGELFF. CDR3 sequence (DNA): TGTGCCAGCAGCGTGGAGGCGGGGGAGCTGTTTTTT. Full variable domain (rest looked up from reference TRBV9 and TRBJ2-2): DSGVTQTPKHLITATGQRVTLRCSPRSGDLSVYWYQQSLDQGLQFLIQYYNGEERAKGNILERFSAQQFPDLHSELNLSSLELGDSALYFCASSVEAGELFFGEGSRLTVL.

The rearrangement joins TRBV19 to TRBJ2-7, with 7 bases that match TRBD1. V dropped 7 bases and J dropped 3; count of bases not matched to a gene: 6. The CDR3 spans 13 residues. Germline CDR1 and CDR2: LNHDA and SQIVND (reference sequence). The CDR3 protein is CASTQTGFYEQYF. The CDR3 coding sequence is TGTGCCAGTACCCAGACAGGGTTCTACGAGCAGTACTTC. Full variable domain (rest looked up from reference TRBV19 and TRBJ2-7): DGGITQSPKYLFRKEGQNVTLSCEQNLNHDAMYWYRQDPGQGLRLIYYSQIVNDFQKGDIAEGYSVSREKKESFPLTVTSAQKNPTAFYLCASTQTGFYEQYFGPGTRLTVT.

V usage is TRBV9 and J usage is TRBJ2-3; the D gene is possibly TRBD1 (6 bases). Germline V CDR1 and CDR2: SGDLS, YYNGEE. This CDR3 region has 16 residues. Trimming removed 3 bases from V and 3 bases from J, with 17 bases in between. In DNA form, the CDR3 reads TGTGCCAGCAGCGGACAGGAGGAGATAGGAACAGATACGCAGTATTTT. It codes for CASSGQEEIGTDTQYF.

The table lists this clone with a count of one. The chain is built from TRBV4-3 and TRBJ2-5, with TRBD1 matching over 7 bases. The J call may be mistaken, given a closer DNA end match to TRBJ2-7. This CDR3 spans 14 amino acids. Germline lookup yields CDR1 LGHNA and CDR2 YSLEER. The CDR3, as DNA: TGCGCCAGCAGCCAAGGGCCCGCAGGGGGCGAGCAGTACTTC. This gives the protein CASSQGPAGGEQYF.

The rearrangement joins TRBV2 to TRBJ2-7; weak D call: TRBD2 (5 bases). Germline CDR1 SNHLY, CDR2 FYNNEI. This CDR3 has 13 amino acids. V dropped 8 bases and J dropped 6 bases, with 17 bases sitting between them. The CDR3 protein is CASAEFDGIEQYF. The CDR3 bases are TGTGCCAGCGCCGAGTTCGACGGGATCGAGCAGTACTTC.

The chain employs TRBV13 and TRBJ1-1, with 8 positions matching TRBD1. The CDR3 loop spans 15 amino acids. Germline V gene sequence: CDR1 PRHDT, CDR2 FYEKMQ (reference sequence). J gave up 0 bases and V 6 bases, and 6 bases lay outside the gene matches. The CDR3, as DNA: TGTGCCAGCAGTTCCTACAGGGGGATGAACACTGAAGCTTTCTTT. Translating it yields CASSSYRGMNTEAFF.

The rearrangement joins TRBV27 to TRBJ2-7; 11 positions agree with TRBD2. Germline CDR1 MNHEY, CDR2 SMNVEV (reference sequence). The CDR3 runs 14 residues. Trimming at V came to 6 bases and at J to 5 bases, leaving 6 bases not matched to a gene. The CDR3 region has the DNA TGTGCCAGCAGCCGGGTTAGCGGGAGGGACGAGCAGTACTTC. Amino acids: CASSRVSGRDEQYF.

The genes are TRBV27 and TRBJ1-6; 8 bases are shared with TRBD1. Per the germline V gene, CDR1 is MNHEY and CDR2 is SMNVEV (reference sequence). The V and J ends lost 7 bases and 9 bases, in that order; junction bases with no gene match: 5. There are 13 residues in the CDR3. The CDR3 spells CASTDRGVSPLHF. CDR3 coding DNA: TGTGCCAGCACCGACAGGGGTGTTTCACCCCTCCACTTT.